The 11 T cell receptor beta chains presented below share a single source sample, sequenced in a study of OX40 agonist ivuxolimab in advanced cancers. Sequencing was performed with immunoSEQ multiplex PCR; in TCRdb, only in-frame clones are kept and a portion is missing. The sample holds roughly 32,000 clones, around 90% seen once. The sample was CD4+ or CD8+ T cells sorted from blood, taken in a trial of the OX40 agonist ivuxolimab. The origin of the receptors is an adult with an advanced solid tumor such as melanoma, head and neck, liver or kidney cancer.

This chain joins TRBV19 and TRBJ2-5; 7 nucleotides match TRBD2. Germline V lookup: CDR1 LNHDA, CDR2 SQIVND (reference sequence). The CDR3 runs to 17 residues. Trimming took 2 bases from V and 5 from J; bases not matched to a gene: 14. As DNA, the CDR3 is TGTGCCAGTAGTATAAGGACTACCCTTGGCGGGAGTGAGACCCAGTACTTC. The encoded protein is CASSIRTTLGGSETQYF.

This clone was recorded once. The chain employs TRBV7-6 and TRBJ2-7; 12 bases match TRBD1. With 4 bases clipped from V and 5 bases from J, the junction kept 3 bases outside the gene matches. CDR3 length: 14 residues. CDR1 and CDR2 (germline): SGHVS, FNYEAQ. CDR3 sequence (DNA): TGTGCCAGCAGCTCAGGGACAGGGGGCAACGAGCAGTACTTC. This sequence encodes CASSSGTGGNEQYF.

V usage is TRBV5-1 and J usage is TRBJ1-2; the D gene is possibly TRBD1 (6 bases). Trimming stripped 0 bases from V and 4 bases from J, with 10 bases between. The CDR3 sequence is 14 residues long. CDR1 is SGHRS, CDR2 YFSETQ, per germline. The CDR3 DNA follows: TGCGCCAGCAGCTTGGAGGACAGTTCCTATGGCTACACCTTC. Its protein is CASSLEDSSYGYTF.

This clone was observed a single time. The chain links TRBV11-2 to TRBJ2-2; D is undetermined. CDR3 length: 14 amino acids. CDR1 is SGHAT and CDR2 is FQNNGV in the germline V gene. The V gene lost 2 bases and the J gene lost 8 bases, with 12 bases spanning the gap. CDR3 sequence: CASSLSFSSGELFF. The CDR3 DNA reads TGTGCCAGCAGCTTATCCTTTTCCTCAGGGGAGCTGTTTTTT.

The genes are TRBV19 and TRBJ2-2; D is possibly TRBD1 (5 bases). The V gene's germline CDR1 is LNHDA and CDR2 SQIVND (reference sequence). The CDR3 extends over 15 amino acids. V gave up 7 bases and J gave up 3 bases, with 15 bases separating them. For the CDR3, the DNA is TGTGCCAGTAACACCGAGGTGGGGCACACCGGGGAGCTGTTTTTT. This sequence encodes CASNTEVGHTGELFF.

J is TRBJ2-6 and V is TRBV9; 8 bases are shared with TRBD1. V lost 0 bases to trimming and J lost 4 bases; unmatched junction nucleotides: 6. The CDR3 extends over 17 amino acids. CDR1 is SGDLS, CDR2 YYNGEE, per germline. The CDR3 DNA is TGTGCCAGCAGCGTAGAGCAGGGGGCGCGAGGGGCCAACGTCCTGACTTTC. Residues: CASSVEQGARGANVLTF.

The chain links TRBV28 to TRBJ2-3, with 10 bases lining up with TRBD2. The CDR3 is 15 residues long. Germline V lookup: CDR1 MDHEN, CDR2 SYDVKM. After removal of 7 bases from V and 4 bases from J, the junction contained 8 bases not matched to a gene. CDR3 region: CASTEAGGRPDTQYF. The CDR3, as DNA: TGTGCCAGCACCGAAGCGGGAGGGCGTCCAGATACGCAGTATTTT.

The chain couples TRBV7-9 to TRBJ1-4; no reliable D call. Germline CDR1 is SEHNR and CDR2 is FQNEAQ (reference sequence). Between the trimmed V and J ends, which lost 1 base and 11 bases, there was a span of 8 bases. This CDR3 region has 12 residues. The CDR3 region is CASSLERTKLFF. The DNA for the CDR3 is TGTGCCAGCAGCTTAGAACGGACCAAACTGTTTTTT.

V gene TRBV6-5 combines with J gene TRBJ2-3; D is possibly TRBD2 (5 bases). Germline V gene data show CDR1 as MNHEY and CDR2 as SVGAGI. Trimming stripped 6 bases from V and 4 bases from J, with 8 bases between. The CDR3 extends over 12 amino acids. The CDR3 here is CASSEGPDTQYF. The DNA of the CDR3 is TGTGCCAGCAGCGAGGGCCCAGATACGCAGTATTTT.

The chain combines TRBV27 with TRBJ2-3; D possibly corresponds to TRBD2 (7 bases). CDR1 and CDR2 from the germline V gene are MNHEY and SMNVEV (reference sequence). The CDR3 is 14 amino acids. V dropped 10 bases and J dropped 4 bases, with 18 bases sitting between them. The CDR3 region is CAIRGGGPPDTQYF. Written as DNA, the CDR3 is TGTGCCATCCGAGGGGGGGGGCCTCCAGATACGCAGTATTTT.

This clone appeared a few times. J is TRBJ1-2 and V is TRBV19, with D possibly TRBD1 on 6 matching bases. The V end was cut by 4 bases, the J end by 3 bases, with 9 bases between. This CDR3 comprises 13 residues. Germline lookup yields CDR1 LNHDA and CDR2 SQIVND (reference sequence). Here the CDR3 DNA reads TGTGCCAGTAGTACACAGGGCGACTATGGCTACACCTTC. It translates to CASSTQGDYGYTF. The variable domain in full, with the rest retrieved from reference TRBV19 and TRBJ1-2, is DGGITQSPKYLFRKEGQNVTLSCEQNLNHDAMYWYRQDPGQGLRLIYYSQIVNDFQKGDIAEGYSVSREKKESFPLTVTSAQKNPTAFYLCASSTQGDYGYTFGSGTRLTVV.